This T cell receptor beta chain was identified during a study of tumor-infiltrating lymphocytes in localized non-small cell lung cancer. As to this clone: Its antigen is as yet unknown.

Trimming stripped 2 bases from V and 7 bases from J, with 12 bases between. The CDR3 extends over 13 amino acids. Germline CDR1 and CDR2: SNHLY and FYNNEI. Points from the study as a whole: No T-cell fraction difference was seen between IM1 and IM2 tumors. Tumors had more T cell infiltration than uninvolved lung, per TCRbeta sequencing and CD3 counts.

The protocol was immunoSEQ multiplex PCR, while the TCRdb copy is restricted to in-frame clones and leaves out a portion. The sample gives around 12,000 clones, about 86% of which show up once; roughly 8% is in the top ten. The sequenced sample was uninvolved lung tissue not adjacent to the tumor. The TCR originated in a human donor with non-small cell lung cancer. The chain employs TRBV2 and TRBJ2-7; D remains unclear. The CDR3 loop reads CASSETAWAEQYF. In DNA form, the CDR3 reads TGTGCCAGCAGTGAAACGGCTTGGGCGGAGCAGTACTTC.